These T cell receptor beta chains were read from a single sample in a study of blood T cell repertoires in COVID-19. Profiling relied on immunoSEQ multiplex PCR, and the TCRdb table lists in-frame clones only, not all of them. The sample shows under 300,000 clones, 75% to 90% of them seen only once. The sample consisted of peripheral blood. All receptors derive from a man between 60 and 70 years old who had recovered from COVID-19. CDR3s include the opening cysteine and the closing phenylalanine or tryptophan. Each record gives: V gene, D gene, J gene, clone size, CDR3 DNA, CDR3 protein. D genes are given only for firm matches. Rows may omit the clone size; those that give it use once, few, many or a size class.

TRBV3-1/TRBV3-2	TRBD1	TRBJ1-1	.	TGTGCCAGCAGCCAAGGACAGGGCGGGAACACTGAAGCTTTCTTT	CASSQGQGGNTEAFF
TRBV4-1	TRBD2	TRBJ2-7	.	TGCGCCAGCAGCCAAGAGGGACTAGCACCCTACGAGCAGTACTTC	CASSQEGLAPYEQYF
TRBV7-8	TRBD1	TRBJ1-2	.	TGTGCCAGCCTACGCGGGGTCGACAGGGTCGGCTACACCTTC	CASLRGVDRVGYTF
TRBV7-2	TRBD2	TRBJ2-5	.	TGTGCCAGCAGCCAGACTAGCGGCCGGGAGACCCAGTACTTC	CASSQTSGRETQYF
TRBV2	.	TRBJ1-4	.	TGTGCCAGCGCTGATAGCGGGACGAGAGGTGAAAAACTGTTTTTT	CASADSGTRGEKLFF
TRBV11-2	.	TRBJ1-4	.	TGTGCCAGCAGCTCAGGACAGACGCCAACTAATGAAAAACTGTTTTTT	CASSSGQTPTNEKLFF
TRBV19	.	TRBJ1-5	.	TGTGCCAGTAGTATGCGGGGGGCAGGTACCAATCAGCCCCAGCATTTT	CASSMRGAGTNQPQHF
TRBV5-4	.	TRBJ1-5	few	TGTGCCAGCAGCGAACAGGGAGTTGAGCCCCAGCATTTT	CASSEQGVEPQHF
TRBV7-8	TRBD1	TRBJ2-2	.	TGTGCCAGCAGCTCACAGGGGGCAAGGGCCGGGGAGCTGTTTTTT	CASSSQGARAGELFF
TRBV24-1	TRBD2	TRBJ2-2	.	TGTGCCACCAGTGATTCAATCCGGGGGGTCACCGGGGAGCTGTTTTTT	CATSDSIRGVTGELFF
TRBV6-5	.	TRBJ2-2	.	TGTGCCAGCAGTTACGGCAGGACCGGGGAGCTGTTTTTT	CASSYGRTGELFF
TRBV3-1/TRBV3-2	.	TRBJ2-2	.	TGTGCCAGCAGCCAAGGCAGGTTCGGGGAGCTGTTTTTT	CASSQGRFGELFF
TRBV5-1	.	TRBJ2-1	.	TGCGCCAGCAGCTTGGTCCAGGACAATGAGCAGTTCTTC	CASSLVQDNEQFF
TRBV19	.	TRBJ1-5	.	TGTGCCAGTACCCCTTCGGGGTTGTGGCAGCCCCAGCATTTT	CASTPSGLWQPQHF
TRBV3-1/TRBV3-2	TRBD2	TRBJ2-1	.	TGTGCCAGCAGCACCCCGGGACTAGCGCGGAATGAGCAGTTCTTC	CASSTPGLARNEQFF
TRBV5-6	TRBD2	TRBJ2-7	.	TGTGCCAGCAGCTTCCACCTCCGGGACTACTCCTACGAGCAGTACTTC	CASSFHLRDYSYEQYF
TRBV23-1	TRBD2	TRBJ2-3	.	TGCGCCAGCAGTCAAGCCGGGACTAGCATCTCAGATACGCAGTATTTT	CASSQAGTSISDTQYF